The 26 T cell receptor beta chains in this list originate from one sample, sequenced in a study of blood T cell repertoires in COVID-19. The method was immunoSEQ multiplex PCR; TCRdb's version includes in-frame clones alone and lacks a portion of them. The sample lists about 58,000 clones; about 75% were seen once. Sequenced sample: peripheral blood. These receptors originate from a human donor in a cohort sampled during active COVID-19.

The chain links TRBV28 to TRBJ2-6; possibly TRBD1 for D (5 bases). Germline V CDR1 and CDR2: MDHEN, SYDVKM. V lost 4 bases and J lost 2, with 12 bases in between. The CDR3 consists of 16 residues. The CDR3 sequence: CASSSQGLPGANVLTF. The CDR3 DNA reads TGTGCCAGCAGTTCCCAGGGCCTACCTGGGGCCAACGTCCTGACTTTC. The whole variable domain, filled in from reference TRBV28 and TRBJ2-6, reads DVKVTQSSRYLVKRTGEKVFLECVQDMDHENMFWYRQDPGLGLRLIYFSYDVKMKEKGDIPEGYSVSREKKERFSLILESASTNQTSMYLCASSSQGLPGANVLTFGAGSRLTVL.

A few counts support this clone. The chain recombines TRBV5-1 with TRBJ1-2, with D perhaps TRBD1 (6 bases). The CDR3 sequence is 15 residues long. The V gene lost 1 base and the J gene lost 4 bases, with 14 bases spanning the gap. Germline loops: CDR1 SGHRS, CDR2 YFSETQ. The chain's CDR3 is CASSLSPDRPYGYTF. The CDR3 region has the DNA TGCGCCAGCAGCTTGTCCCCAGACAGGCCCTATGGCTACACCTTC.

The chain combines TRBV6-1 with TRBJ1-1; no clear D gene. This CDR3 region has 13 residues. Germline CDR1 and CDR2: MNHNS and SASEGT. The V gene lost 3 bases and the J gene lost 1 base, with 6 bases spanning the gap. The CDR3 DNA reads TGTGCCAGCAGTGAGCAGGCGAACACTGAAGCTTTCTTT. Translating it yields CASSEQANTEAFF.

This rearrangement joins TRBV7-9 to TRBJ1-1; the D gene is possibly TRBD1 (5 bases). The CDR3 is 13 amino acids. Trimming took 5 bases from V and 8 from J, leaving 15 bases between them. CDR1 SEHNR and CDR2 FQNEAQ come from the germline V gene (reference sequence). CDR3 nucleotides: TGTGCCAGCAGCCATGGGGCAGGGCAAGAAGCTTTCTTT. It encodes CASSHGAGQEAFF. Based on the CDR3 plus reference TRBV7-9 and TRBJ1-1, the full variable domain is DTGVSQNPRHKITKRGQNVTFRCDPISEHNRLYWYRQTLGQGPEFLTYFQNEAQLEKSRLLSDRFSAERPKGSFSTLEIQRTEQGDSAMYLCASSHGAGQEAFFGQGTRLTVV.

This clone was found once. The chain combines TRBV6-5 with TRBJ1-6; TRBD1 is a possible D gene (5 bases). V was trimmed by 5 bases and J by 8 bases, leaving 10 bases between them. Germline loops: CDR1 MNHEY, CDR2 SVGAGI. The CDR3 loop spans 13 amino acids. CDR3 region: CASSLKTDSPLHF. For the CDR3, the DNA is TGTGCCAGCAGTCTTAAGACAGATTCACCCCTCCACTTT.

This clone was counted at least ten times. The chain couples TRBV28 to TRBJ1-2, with 9 bases that match TRBD1. The ends lost 6 bases at V and 8 bases at J; junction bases unmatched: 7. The V gene's germline CDR1 is MDHEN and CDR2 SYDVKM. The CDR3 runs to 13 residues. CDR3 loop: CASSRGTGYGYTF. The DNA for the CDR3 is TGTGCCAGCAGCCGCGGGACAGGGTACGGCTACACCTTC.

This clone has just one count. This chain uses TRBV23-1 with TRBJ2-7; 8 bases align to TRBD1. TRBV23-1 is an open reading frame, and its role is uncertain. CDR3 length: 16 residues. Trimming cost V 2 bases and J 3 bases; bases outside gene matches: 9. CDR3 in DNA: TGCGCCAGCAGTCAAGCCCCGACAGGGGTGGACTACGAGCAGTACTTC. It specifies CASSQAPTGVDYEQYF.

The V gene is TRBV6-6, the J gene TRBJ2-6, with TRBD1 as a possible D gene (6 bases). Trimming left V 9 bases short and J 4 bases short, with 16 bases between. The CDR3 extends over 15 amino acids. CDR1 is MNHNY and CDR2 is SVGAGI in the germline V gene (reference sequence). For the CDR3, the DNA is TGTGCCAGTACACTACAGGGAACCGGGGCCAACGTCCTGACTTTC. It is translated as CASTLQGTGANVLTF.

This clone ranks as medium-sized. The genes are TRBV19 and TRBJ1-1; the D is unclear. Germline-derived CDR1 and CDR2 are LNHDA and SQIVND (reference sequence). Trimming pared 1 base from V and 8 bases from J, leaving 8 bases between. This CDR3 spans 12 amino acids. The CDR3 DNA sequence: TGTGCCAGTAGTATAGCCCGAACAGAAGCTTTCTTT. It encodes CASSIARTEAFF.

The chain is built from TRBV7-2 and TRBJ1-6, with TRBD1 matching 7 bases. The trim removed 5 bases at V and 4 bases at J, leaving 5 bases unmatched. The CDR3 totals 15 residues. The germline gives CDR1 SGHTA, CDR2 FQGNSA. CDR3 in DNA: TGTGCCAGCAGCCCCCGGGGACAGTATAATTCACCCCTCCACTTT. It encodes CASSPRGQYNSPLHF. Drawing the rest from reference TRBV7-2 and TRBJ1-6, the complete variable domain is GAGVSQSPSNKVTEKGKDVELRCDPISGHTALYWYRQSLGQGLEFLIYFQGNSAPDKSGLPSDRFSAERTGGSVSTLTIQRTQQEDSAVYLCASSPRGQYNSPLHFGNGTRLTVT.

V and J are TRBV6-5 and TRBJ2-5; 9 bases map to TRBD1. After removal of 6 bases from V and 0 bases from J, the junction contained 2 bases not matched to a gene. The CDR3 runs to 14 residues. Looked up from germline, CDR1 is MNHEY and CDR2 is SVGAGI. The CDR3 DNA reads TGTGCCAGCAGGACAGGGGGATACCAAGAGACCCAGTACTTC. As protein: CASRTGGYQETQYF.

This chain uses TRBV29-1 with TRBJ1-1; 9 bases line up with TRBD1. After removal of 6 bases from V and 1 base from J, the junction contained 3 bases not matched to a gene. The germline gives CDR1 SQVTM, CDR2 ANQGSEA. The CDR3 has 13 residues. The CDR3 region is CSVGTGRNTEAFF. The CDR3 DNA reads as TGCAGCGTCGGGACAGGGAGGAACACTGAAGCTTTCTTT.

This clone was picked up many times. The chain combines TRBV27 with TRBJ2-2; D unclear. This CDR3 is 12 amino acids long. V lost 6 bases, J lost 7 bases, and 9 bases lay in between. Germline V CDR1 and CDR2: MNHEY, SMNVEV (reference sequence). In nucleotides, the CDR3 is TGTGCCAGCAGCCAGACTGGCGGGGAGCTGTTTTTT. This translates into CASSQTGGELFF.

The chain joins TRBV19 to TRBJ1-2, with D perhaps TRBD1 (5 bases). The germline V gene encodes CDR1 LNHDA and CDR2 SQIVND (reference sequence). V gave up 4 bases and J gave up 6 bases, with 12 bases separating them. The CDR3 sequence is 13 residues long. The CDR3 nucleotides are TGTGCCAGTAGTACCTCGGGACTAGATGGCTACACCTTC. Translating it yields CASSTSGLDGYTF.

This clone has a single count. This chain joins TRBV27 and TRBJ2-5; 12 bases fit TRBD2. Germline CDR1 is MNHEY and CDR2 is SMNVEV (reference sequence). V lost 7 bases and J lost 13; bases outside the gene matches: 10. This CDR3 contains 13 residues. The CDR3 DNA sequence: TGTGCCAGCATGGAGGCTAGCGGGAGGGTGTTGTACTTC. It yields the protein CASMEASGRVLYF.

This clone was seen a single time. V gene TRBV6-5 combines with J gene TRBJ1-6; D ambiguous. Deletions cut 6 bases from V and 5 bases from J, with 14 bases between. Germline V gene sequence: CDR1 MNHEY, CDR2 SVGAGI. CDR3 length: 15 amino acids. CDR3 amino acids: CASRLLRRDNSPLHF. As DNA, the CDR3 is TGTGCCAGCAGACTCCTCCGTCGCGATAATTCACCCCTCCACTTT.

The J gene is TRBJ2-1, the V gene TRBV20-1; TRBD1 matches at 8 bases. The V and J ends lost 3 bases and 3 bases, in that order; junction bases with no gene match: 13. Germline CDR1 is DFQATT and CDR2 is SNEGSKA (reference sequence). The CDR3 contains 17 residues. The CDR3, as DNA: TGCAGTGCTAGTTCTCAGGGGGCGCGGGGAATCTACAATGAGCAGTTCTTC. The encoded protein is CSASSQGARGIYNEQFF.

The chain recombines TRBV5-1 with TRBJ1-1; TRBD1 is a possible D gene (6 bases). CDR3 length equals 14 residues. The ends were cut back, 1 base at V and 2 bases at J, with 9 bases in the middle. Per germline, CDR1 SGHRS and CDR2 YFSETQ. CDR3 sequence: CASSLQGRNTEAFF. CDR3 coding DNA: TGCGCCAGCAGCTTGCAGGGGCGCAACACTGAAGCTTTCTTT.

The genes are TRBV9 and TRBJ2-2, with TRBD2 as a possible D gene (5 bases). The CDR3 totals 13 residues. CDR1 and CDR2 (germline): SGDLS, YYNGEE. V was pared by 0 bases and J by 6 bases, with 6 bases between. The CDR3 loop reads CASSVGRAGELFF. The CDR3 region has the DNA TGTGCCAGCAGCGTAGGGCGGGCCGGGGAGCTGTTTTTT.

With regard to this clone: One end of the junction fails to match germline, which may point to a read error. The chain uses TRBV4-1 and TRBJ2-7, with a possible D match to TRBD1 (6 bases). CDR1 and CDR2 (germline): MGHRA, YSYEKL. The CDR3 runs 14 residues. CDR3 region: CASSKDNRDYEQYF. CDR3 nucleotides: TGCGCCAGCAGCAAAGATAACAGGGACTACGAGCAGTACTTC.

This clone was observed a handful of times. J is TRBJ1-3 and V is TRBV30; D is uncertain. The V end lost 0 bases, the J end lost 1 base, and 4 bases lay between the germline ends. The length of the CDR3 is 13 residues. CDR1 and CDR2 (germline): GTSNPN, SVGIG (reference sequence). The CDR3 DNA follows: TGTGCCTGGAGTGTTGTATCTGGAAACACCATATATTTT. Its translation is CAWSVVSGNTIYF.

This chain uses TRBV3-1 (or the pseudogene TRBV3-2) with TRBJ2-2; D is perhaps TRBD2 (6 bases). Per the germline V gene, CDR1 is LGHDT and CDR2 is YNNKEL (reference sequence). The CDR3 runs to 16 residues. Trimming took off 0 bases at V and 1 base at J, with 9 bases between the two ends. The chain's CDR3 is CASSQDRGLNTGELFF. The DNA for the CDR3 is TGTGCCAGCAGCCAAGACCGGGGACTGAACACCGGGGAGCTGTTTTTT.

This rearrangement joins TRBV9 to TRBJ1-1; D might be TRBD1 (5 bases). The CDR3 totals 16 residues. CDR1 and CDR2 (germline): SGDLS, YYNGEE. With 4 bases removed from V and 5 bases from J, the gap between germline ends came to 21 bases. CDR3 in DNA: TGTGCCAGCAGCCCCTCACCGGCCGTGGGGGGAACTGAAGCTTTCTTT. This encodes CASSPSPAVGGTEAFF.

This sequence joins TRBV7-2 and TRBJ2-7; 11 positions agree with TRBD1. Germline trimming cut 2 bases from V and 3 bases from J; bases unmatched to any gene: 6. The CDR3 sequence is 16 residues long. CDR1 SGHTA and CDR2 FQGNSA come from the germline V gene. This CDR3 is CASSLLYGTGGYEQYF. The CDR3 nucleotides read TGTGCCAGCAGCTTATTATACGGGACAGGGGGCTACGAGCAGTACTTC. Full variable domain (outside the CDR3, taken from reference TRBV7-2 and TRBJ2-7): GAGVSQSPSNKVTEKGKDVELRCDPISGHTALYWYRQSLGQGLEFLIYFQGNSAPDKSGLPSDRFSAERTGGSVSTLTIQRTQQEDSAVYLCASSLLYGTGGYEQYFGPGTRLTVT.

The chain combines TRBV10-2 with TRBJ2-1; 9 bases line up with TRBD1. Trimming took 3 bases from V and 6 from J; bases not matched to a gene: 3. The CDR3 is 14 residues long. The germline CDR1 and CDR2 sequences are WSHSY and SAAADI. The CDR3 DNA reads as TGCGCCAGCAGTGAACAGGGGGCGCGCAATGAGCAGTTCTTC. This gives the protein CASSEQGARNEQFF.

CDR3 bases: TGTGCCTGGAGCCCCGCGGGGGTCGAGCAGTACTTC. This codes for CAWSPAGVEQYF. The chain has TRBV30 and TRBJ2-7; 7 nucleotides match TRBD2. Germline V gene lookup returns CDR1 GTSNPN and CDR2 SVGIG (reference sequence). Trimming took 3 bases from V and 6 from J; bases not matched to a gene: 5. This CDR3 comprises 12 residues.